This TCR beta chain was sequenced in a study of CD8 T cells in ankylosing spondylitis. A few counts support this clonotype. The antigen remains undetermined. Using quantitative 5'-RACE with molecular barcodes, the authors made TCR beta libraries. Each CDR3 protein gets one entry after TCRdb re-called the 5' RACE reads with MiXCR. The sample yields some 800,000 distinct CDR3 sequences, about an eighth seen once. Study conclusions and caveats: In ankylosing spondylitis patients, matched synovial fluid reportedly showed significant enrichment of disease-linked clones. With a CD8+ phenotype, disease-linked clones were relatively rare in peripheral blood. Among TCR beta sequences, a motif of roughly 8 highly homologous variants appeared characteristic of ankylosing spondylitis blood. Earlier authors reported some of these motif variants in reactive arthritis synovial fluid and blood.

Germline lookup yields CDR1 MNHNS and CDR2 SASEGT. V was clipped by 4 bases and J by 7 bases, with 7 bases between them. The CDR3 consists of 11 residues. V is TRBV6-1 and J is TRBJ1-1; D ambiguous. The sequenced sample was blood, either unsorted or a sorted T cell fraction (not recorded which). The receptor was derived from a male donor with ankylosing spondylitis. The CDR3 nucleotides are TGTGCCAGCAGTGCGTTACTTGAAGCTTTCTTT. This translates into CASSALLEAFF.